Listed below are T cell receptor beta chains from one sample, sequenced in a study of beta chain features in type 1 diabetes. Clones were sequenced by immunoSEQ multiplex PCR, and TCRdb holds only the in-frame ones, with some missing. The table lists roughly 250,000 clones, under 70% of them singletons. The sequencing input was naive CD4+ T cells from blood. Receptor source: a man aged 25-40 years in good health. Each CDR3 is given with its conserved first and last residue. Fields, in order: J gene, V gene, D gene, clone size, CDR3 length, CDR3 protein, CDR3 DNA. The D gene is left open where the match is weak. The size field is filled for only some rows; it gives once, few, many or a size class.

>TRBJ2-3|TRBV5-4|.|.|14
CASFDRRSTDTQYF
TGTGCCAGCTTCGACAGGAGGAGCACAGATACGCAGTATTTT
>TRBJ1-1|TRBV9|.|.|14
CASSVEIWGTEAFF
TGTGCCAGCAGCGTGGAGATATGGGGCACTGAAGCTTTCTTT
>TRBJ1-1|TRBV10-3|.|few|13
CAISVQANTEAFF
TGTGCCATCAGTGTACAGGCGAACACTGAAGCTTTCTTT
>TRBJ2-3|TRBV10-3|TRBD1|few|15
CAIRSGTGATDTQYF
TGTGCCATCAGATCCGGGACAGGGGCCACAGATACGCAGTATTTT
>TRBJ2-7|TRBV18|.|few|15
CASSATGTPAYEQYF
TGTGCCAGCTCGGCTACCGGGACACCCGCCTACGAGCAGTACTTC
>TRBJ1-4|TRBV30|.|few|16
CAWRGGTLQMEEKLFF
TGTGCCTGGAGGGGAGGGACCCTACAGATGGAAGAAAAACTGTTTTTT
>TRBJ1-5|TRBV30|.|.|14
CAWSSGLGNQPQHF
TGTGCCTGGAGTTCCGGGCTGGGCAATCAGCCCCAGCATTTT
>TRBJ2-7|TRBV13|TRBD2|few|14
CASSLTSGDYEQYF
TGTGCCAGCAGCCTGACTAGCGGGGACTACGAGCAGTACTTC
>TRBJ2-5|TRBV29-1|.|.|11
CSVRTGETQYF
TGCAGCGTTAGGACGGGGGAGACCCAGTACTTC
>TRBJ2-1|TRBV25-1|TRBD1|.|17
CASSDNRGLNSYNEQFF
TGTGCCAGCAGTGATAACAGGGGGCTTAACTCCTACAATGAGCAGTTCTTC